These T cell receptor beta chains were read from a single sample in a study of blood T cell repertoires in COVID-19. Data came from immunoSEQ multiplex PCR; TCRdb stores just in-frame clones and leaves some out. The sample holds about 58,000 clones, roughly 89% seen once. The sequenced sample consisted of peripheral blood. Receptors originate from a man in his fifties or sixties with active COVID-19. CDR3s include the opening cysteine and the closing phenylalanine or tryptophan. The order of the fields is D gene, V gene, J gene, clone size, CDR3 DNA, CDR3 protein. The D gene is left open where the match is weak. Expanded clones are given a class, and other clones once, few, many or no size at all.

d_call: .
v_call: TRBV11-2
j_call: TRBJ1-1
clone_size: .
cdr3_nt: TGTGCCAGCAGCTTAGAGGAAATCCCCCGCGGGGGAGCTTTCTTT
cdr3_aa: CASSLEEIPRGGAFF

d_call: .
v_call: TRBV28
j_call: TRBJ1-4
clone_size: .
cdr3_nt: TGTGCCAGCAGTACGCTCGGGGAAAAACTGTTTTTT
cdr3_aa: CASSTLGEKLFF

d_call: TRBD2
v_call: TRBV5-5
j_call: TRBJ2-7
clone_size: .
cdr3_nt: TGTGCCAGCAGCTGGACCGGGACTAGCGGGAGGAGCTCCTACGAGCAGTACTTC
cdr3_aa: CASSWTGTSGRSSYEQYF

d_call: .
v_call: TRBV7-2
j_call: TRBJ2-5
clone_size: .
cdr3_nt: TGTGCCAGCAGCTTTAGTTACCAAGAGACCCAGTACTTC
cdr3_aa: CASSFSYQETQYF

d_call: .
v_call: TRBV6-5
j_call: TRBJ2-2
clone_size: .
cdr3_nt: TGTGCCAGCAGAACCGGGACATTGAACACCGGGGAGCTGTTTTTT
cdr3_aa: CASRTGTLNTGELFF

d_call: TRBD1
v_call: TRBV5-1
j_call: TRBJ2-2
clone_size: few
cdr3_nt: TGCGCCAGCAGCCACAGGACAGGGTATCCCGGGGAGCTGTTTTTT
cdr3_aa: CASSHRTGYPGELFF

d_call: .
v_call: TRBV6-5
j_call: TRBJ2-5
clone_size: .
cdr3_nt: TGTGCCAGCAGAAAGAGGCCCCAAGAGACCCAGTACTTC
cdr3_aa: CASRKRPQETQYF

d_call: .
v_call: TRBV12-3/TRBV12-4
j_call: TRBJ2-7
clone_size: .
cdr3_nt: TGTGCCAGCCGGCGGACAGTCTCTGGAGAGCAGTACTTC
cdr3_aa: CASRRTVSGEQYF

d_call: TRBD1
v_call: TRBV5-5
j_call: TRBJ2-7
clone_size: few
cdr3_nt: TGTGCCAGCAACCCCGACAGGGGGGGGTCCTACGAGCAGTACTTC
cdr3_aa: CASNPDRGGSYEQYF

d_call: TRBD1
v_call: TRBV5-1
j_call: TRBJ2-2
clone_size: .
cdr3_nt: TGCGCCAGCAGCTTGACCACAGGGGCAAACACCGGGGAGCTGTTTTTT
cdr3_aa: CASSLTTGANTGELFF

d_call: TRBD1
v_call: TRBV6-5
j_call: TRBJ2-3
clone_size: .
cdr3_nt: TGTGCCAGCAGGGGGACAGGGTTAACAGATACGCAGTATTTT
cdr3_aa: CASRGTGLTDTQYF

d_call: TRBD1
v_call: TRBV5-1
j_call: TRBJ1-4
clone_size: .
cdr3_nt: TGCGCCAGCAGCTTGGGGACAGGGAACCGTGAAAAACTGTTTTTT
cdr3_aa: CASSLGTGNREKLFF

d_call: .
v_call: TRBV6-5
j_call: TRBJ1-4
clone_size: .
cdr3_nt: TGTGCCAGCAGTCCACGGGGGGGCGCAAGCGAAAAACTGTTTTTT
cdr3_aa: CASSPRGGASEKLFF

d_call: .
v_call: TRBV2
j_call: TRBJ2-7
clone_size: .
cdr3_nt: TGTGCCAGCAGTGGGGGCGTCTACGAGCAGTACTTC
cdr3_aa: CASSGGVYEQYF

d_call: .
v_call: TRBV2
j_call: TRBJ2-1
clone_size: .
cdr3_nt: TGTGCCAGCAGTGATCCGGCGGTTGGTGAGCAGTTCTTC
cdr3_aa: CASSDPAVGEQFF

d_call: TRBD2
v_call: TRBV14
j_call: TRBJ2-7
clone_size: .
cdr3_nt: TGTGCCAGCAGCCAAACAGGAAAGCGGGAAGCCGACGAGCAGTACTTC
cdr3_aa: CASSQTGKREADEQYF

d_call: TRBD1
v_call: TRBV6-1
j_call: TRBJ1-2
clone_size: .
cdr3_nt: TGTGCCAGCAGTGAAAGGACAGGGTTTGATGGCTACACCTTC
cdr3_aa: CASSERTGFDGYTF

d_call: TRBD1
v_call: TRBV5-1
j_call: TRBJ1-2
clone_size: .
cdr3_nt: TGCGCCAGCAGGTCAGGGGGCCTCAAAGGTGGTGGCTACACCTTC
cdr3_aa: CASRSGGLKGGGYTF

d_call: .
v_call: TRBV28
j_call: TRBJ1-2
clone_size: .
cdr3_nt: TGTGCCAGCAGTTTATACGAAGCAGGGGATGTTTTAGGCTACACCTTC
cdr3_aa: CASSLYEAGDVLGYTF

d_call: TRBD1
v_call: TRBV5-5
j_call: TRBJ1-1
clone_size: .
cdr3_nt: TGTGCCAGCAGCTGGGGACAGGGGACGAACACTGAAGCTTTCTTT
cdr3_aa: CASSWGQGTNTEAFF

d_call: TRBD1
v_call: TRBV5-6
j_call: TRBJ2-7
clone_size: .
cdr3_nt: TGTGCCAGCAGCTTGGGGGGACAGCACTACGAGCAGTACTTC
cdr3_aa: CASSLGGQHYEQYF

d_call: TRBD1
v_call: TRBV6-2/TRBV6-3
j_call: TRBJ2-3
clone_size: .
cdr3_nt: TGTGCCAGCAGTTTCCCCGGACAGGGAAGAACAGATACGCAGTATTTT
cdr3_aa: CASSFPGQGRTDTQYF

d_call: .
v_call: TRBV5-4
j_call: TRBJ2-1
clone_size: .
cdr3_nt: TGTGCCAGCAGCTCGGCCGGGACTCGCGGGGATGAGCAGTTCTTC
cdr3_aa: CASSSAGTRGDEQFF

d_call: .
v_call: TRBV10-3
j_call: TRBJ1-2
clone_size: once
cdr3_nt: TGTGCCATCAACCAAGAGACAGGCACCTATGGCTACACCTTC
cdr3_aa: CAINQETGTYGYTF

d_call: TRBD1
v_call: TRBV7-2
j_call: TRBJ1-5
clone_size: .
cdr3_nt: TGTGCCAGCAGCTTAGGGACAGGGGGGATATATCAGCCCCAGCATTTT
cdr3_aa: CASSLGTGGIYQPQHF

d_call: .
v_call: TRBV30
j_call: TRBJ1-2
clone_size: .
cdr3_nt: TGTGCCTGGAGCCCCGGACTGCTCCTAGTGGAAGGCTACACCTTC
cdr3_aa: CAWSPGLLLVEGYTF

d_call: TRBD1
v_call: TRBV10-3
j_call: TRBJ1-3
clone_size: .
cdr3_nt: TGTGCCATCAGTCCGGGACAGGGGGCGCGGAACACCATATATTTT
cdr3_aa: CAISPGQGARNTIYF

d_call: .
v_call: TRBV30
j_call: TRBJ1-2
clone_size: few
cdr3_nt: TGTGCCTGGAGGCTGGGCAGGGGTTCAAGTGGCTACACCTTC
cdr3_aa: CAWRLGRGSSGYTF

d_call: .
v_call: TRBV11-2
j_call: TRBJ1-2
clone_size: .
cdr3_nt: TGTGCCAGCAGCCAACGGCAGGGTTCTTATGGCTACACCTTC
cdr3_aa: CASSQRQGSYGYTF

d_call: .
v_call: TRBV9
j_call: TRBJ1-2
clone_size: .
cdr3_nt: TGTGCCAGCAGCGGGTTACAGGGACAAAAGACCTTC
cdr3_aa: CASSGLQGQKTF

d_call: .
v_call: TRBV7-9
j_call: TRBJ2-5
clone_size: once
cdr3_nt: TGTGCCAGCAGCTTAGCAAGGGGTCAAGAGACCCAGTACTTC
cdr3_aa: CASSLARGQETQYF

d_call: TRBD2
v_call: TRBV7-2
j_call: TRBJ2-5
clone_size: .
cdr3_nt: TGTGCCAGCAGCTTACAGCGGGGGGCCCTGGGGACCCAGTACTTC
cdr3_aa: CASSLQRGALGTQYF

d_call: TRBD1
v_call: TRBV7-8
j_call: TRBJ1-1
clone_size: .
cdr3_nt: TGTGCCAGCAGCGGAATGACAGGGTTGAACACTGAAGCTTTCTTT
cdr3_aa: CASSGMTGLNTEAFF

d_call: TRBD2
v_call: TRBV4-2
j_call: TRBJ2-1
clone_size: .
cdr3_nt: TGTGCCAGCAGCCAAGATGGGACTAGCGGGGGGGCCGACCGACTCAATGAGCAGTTCTTC
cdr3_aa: CASSQDGTSGGADRLNEQFF

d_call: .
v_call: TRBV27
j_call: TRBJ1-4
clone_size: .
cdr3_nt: TGTGCCAGCAGTTTATCGCCGAATGTGGGAGCCTATGAAAAACTGTTTTTT
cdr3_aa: CASSLSPNVGAYEKLFF

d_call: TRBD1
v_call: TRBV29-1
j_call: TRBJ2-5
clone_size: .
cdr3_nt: TGCAGCGTAGGGACCGGGACAGGGTGGGAGACCCAGTACTTC
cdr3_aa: CSVGTGTGWETQYF

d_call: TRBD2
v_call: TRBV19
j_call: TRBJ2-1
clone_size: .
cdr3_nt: TGTGCCAGTAGCCAGATCGGGACTAGCGGACCTAATATTCGCAATGAGCAGTTCTTC
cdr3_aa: CASSQIGTSGPNIRNEQFF

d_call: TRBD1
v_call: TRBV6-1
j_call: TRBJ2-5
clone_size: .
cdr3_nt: TGTGCCAGCAGTGAATCCCAGACTACAGGGGGCGCGAGGGTATTGTTCCAAGAGACCCAGTACTTC
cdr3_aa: CASSESQTTGGARVLFQETQYF

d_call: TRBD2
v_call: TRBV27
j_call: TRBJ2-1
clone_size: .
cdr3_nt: TGTGCCAGCAGTTTACTTGCGGGAGGCTACAATGAGCAGTTCTTC
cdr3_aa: CASSLLAGGYNEQFF

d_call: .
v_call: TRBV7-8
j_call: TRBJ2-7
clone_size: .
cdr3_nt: TGTGCCAGCAGTCCGGGGGGCCGCTCCTACGAGCAGTACTTC
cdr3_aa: CASSPGGRSYEQYF

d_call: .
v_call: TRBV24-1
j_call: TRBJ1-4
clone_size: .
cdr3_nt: TGTGCCACCAGTGTCGGGGCTAATGAAAAACTGTTTTTT
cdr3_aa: CATSVGANEKLFF

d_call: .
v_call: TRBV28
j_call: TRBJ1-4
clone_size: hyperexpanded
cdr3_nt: TGTGCCAGCAGTTTATGGCCCCCCATGGGGGCGGCTAATGAAAAACTGTTTTTT
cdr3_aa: CASSLWPPMGAANEKLFF

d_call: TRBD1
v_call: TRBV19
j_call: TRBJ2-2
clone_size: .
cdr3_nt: TGTGCCAGTAGTATCTCACAGGGGGTAGGGACCGGGGAGCTGTTTTTT
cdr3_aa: CASSISQGVGTGELFF

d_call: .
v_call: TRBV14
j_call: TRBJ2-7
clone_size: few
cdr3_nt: TGTGCCAGCAGCCAACTCTCCTGGGCGATTACCTACGAGCAGTACTTC
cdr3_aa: CASSQLSWAITYEQYF

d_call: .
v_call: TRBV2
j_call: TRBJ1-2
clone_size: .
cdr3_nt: TGTGCCAGCAGTGTCGGGGGGTACGCTAACTATGGCTACACCTTC
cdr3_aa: CASSVGGYANYGYTF

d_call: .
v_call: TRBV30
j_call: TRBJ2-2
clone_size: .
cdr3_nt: TGTGCCTGGAGTGGAGTGGGCAGGTATAAGGCCGGGGAGCTGTTTTTT
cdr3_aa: CAWSGVGRYKAGELFF

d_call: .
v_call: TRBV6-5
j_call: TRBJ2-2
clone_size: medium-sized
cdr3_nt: TGTGCCACCGAAGGGGCGACCGGGGAGCTGTTTTTT
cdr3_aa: CATEGATGELFF

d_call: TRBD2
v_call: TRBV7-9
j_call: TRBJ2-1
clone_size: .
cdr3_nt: TGTGCCAGCAGCTTACGACTAGCACTTTCCTACAATGAGCAGTTCTTC
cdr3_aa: CASSLRLALSYNEQFF

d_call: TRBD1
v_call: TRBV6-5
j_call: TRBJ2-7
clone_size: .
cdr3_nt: TGTGCCAGCAAAGGACAGGGCTACGAGCAGTACTTC
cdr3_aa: CASKGQGYEQYF

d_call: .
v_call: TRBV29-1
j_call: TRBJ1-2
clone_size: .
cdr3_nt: TGCAGCGTGGACCGGGGGGCTGATGGCTACACCTTC
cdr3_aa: CSVDRGADGYTF

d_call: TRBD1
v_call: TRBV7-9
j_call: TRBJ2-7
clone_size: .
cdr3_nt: TGTGCCAGCAGCTTGGTCGGTAGGGGGCGCTCCTACGAGCAGTACTTC
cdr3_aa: CASSLVGRGRSYEQYF

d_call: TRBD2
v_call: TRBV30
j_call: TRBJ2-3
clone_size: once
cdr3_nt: TGTGCCTGGAGTCTGCTAGCGGGAGTCTCAGATACGCAGTATTTT
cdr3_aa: CAWSLLAGVSDTQYF

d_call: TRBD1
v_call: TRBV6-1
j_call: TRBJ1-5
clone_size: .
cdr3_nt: TGTGCCAGCAGTGAACGGGACAGGGGGTTACTTCAGCCCCAGCATTTT
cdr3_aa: CASSERDRGLLQPQHF